This TCR beta chain was sequenced during a study of T cell responses to AZD1222 COVID-19 vaccine. This table comes from immunoSEQ multiplex PCR, and its TCRdb copy is limited to in-frame clones, with some not included. Of about 180,000 clones in the sample, less than 90% were seen once. The clonotype comes from an adult in good health. Source: peripheral blood, taken on day 0 of AZD1222 vaccination.

The CDR3 loop reads CASSPGGTGNTIYF. CDR3 DNA sequence: TGTGCCAGCAGTCCTGGGGGGACTGGAAACACCATATATTTT. This rearrangement joins TRBV28 to TRBJ1-3; tentative D call: TRBD1 (5 bases). CDR1 is MDHEN, CDR2 SYDVKM, per germline. Trimming shortened V by 5 bases and J by 2 bases, and 10 bases separated the two germline ends. The CDR3 extends over 14 amino acids. The variable domain in full, completed from reference TRBV28 and TRBJ1-3, reads DVKVTQSSRYLVKRTGEKVFLECVQDMDHENMFWYRQDPGLGLRLIYFSYDVKMKEKGDIPEGYSVSREKKERFSLILESASTNQTSMYLCASSPGGTGNTIYFGEGSWLTVV.